Here is one T cell receptor (beta chain) with its context. The junction departs from germline at one end; a sequencing error may be responsible. The CDR3 runs to 12 residues. Germline CDR1 reads SEHNR; CDR2 reads FQNEAQ (reference sequence). The data stem from a study of cytomegalovirus exposure and HLA in healthy donors. Both 60 Vbeta primers and 13 Jbeta primers went into the PCR. Only in-frame clones appear in the TCRdb table, and some are missing; sequencing was by immunoSEQ multiplex PCR. The data show some 140,000 clones, approximately 79% seen once. The TCR originated in a man younger than 35 in good health and CMV-seronegative. The rearrangement joins TRBV7-9 to TRBJ1-1; no reliable D call. Material: PBMCs. CDR3 region: CSSSLQADEAFF. CDR3 nucleotides: TGTTCCAGCAGCCTCCAGGCAGATGAAGCTTTCTTT.